This T cell receptor (beta chain) came from a study of shared clonotypes between healthy human individuals. Study-wide context: Per-donor plates numbered three CD4 naive, three CD4 memory, two CD8 naive and one CD8 memory.

The V and J ends lost 4 bases and 4 bases respectively, with 10 bases between them. Germline CDR1 is SGHTA and CDR2 is FQGTGA. CDR3 length: 14 amino acids. A CD45RA+ naive subset and a CD45RA-negative memory subset were split from CD4+ cells. Every immunoSEQ plate was one replicate of a subset's evenly spread DNA. Sequencing was performed with immunoSEQ multiplex PCR; in TCRdb, only in-frame clones are kept and a portion is missing. The sample lists over 1.4 million clones, roughly 97% occurring once. The clonotype was recovered from a young man in good health. Sequencing was carried out using naive CD4+ T cells sorted from blood. This sample's subset: CD45RA+ positively selected. The rearrangement uses TRBV7-3 and TRBJ2-2; tentative D call: TRBD1 (6 bases). The DNA of the CDR3 is TGTGCCAGCAGCTCAGGACAGACCACCGGGGAGCTGTTTTTT. Its protein is CASSSGQTTGELFF.